A selection of T cell receptor beta chains follows, all from one sample in a study of T cell changes during pregnancy in multiple sclerosis. This table comes from immunoSEQ multiplex PCR, and its TCRdb copy is limited to in-frame clones, with some not included. The data contain about 110,000 clones, about nine tenths of them seen just once; the ten biggest clones take up about 3%. Sample: peripheral blood, taken after pregnancy. Receptor source: a female donor with multiple sclerosis, enrolled in a pregnancy study. Each CDR3 is given with its conserved first and last residue. The D gene is left open where the match is weak. Only part of the rows carry a size: once, few, many, or a class if the clone is expanded.

abundance: NA; j_gene: TRBJ2-7; d_gene: NA; v_gene: TRBV7-9; CDR3aa: CASSPGQHEQYF; CDR3nt: TGTGCCAGCAGCCCCGGACAGCACGAGCAGTACTTC
abundance: NA; j_gene: TRBJ2-7; d_gene: TRBD2; v_gene: TRBV4-1; CDR3aa: CASSQDPSGDYEQYF; CDR3nt: TGCGCCAGCAGCCAAGATCCTAGCGGGGACTACGAGCAGTACTTC
abundance: NA; j_gene: TRBJ2-6; d_gene: TRBD1; v_gene: TRBV10-3; CDR3aa: CAISEWFRDREISGANVLTF; CDR3nt: TGTGCCATCAGTGAGTGGTTCAGGGACAGGGAAATCTCTGGGGCCAACGTCCTGACTTTC
abundance: once; j_gene: TRBJ2-1; d_gene: TRBD2; v_gene: TRBV2; CDR3aa: CASRGLLAGGKSVGSYNEQFF; CDR3nt: TGTGCCAGTAGAGGGTTGTTAGCGGGGGGTAAATCCGTTGGGTCCTACAATGAGCAGTTCTTC
abundance: NA; j_gene: TRBJ2-5; d_gene: NA; v_gene: TRBV7-8; CDR3aa: CASSFPGLPFRETQYF; CDR3nt: TGTGCCAGCAGCTTCCCGGGACTCCCCTTCCGGGAGACCCAGTACTTC
abundance: NA; j_gene: TRBJ2-5; d_gene: TRBD2; v_gene: TRBV7-9; CDR3aa: CASSRTSGGETQYF; CDR3nt: TGTGCCAGCAGCCGGACTAGCGGGGGCGAGACCCAGTACTTC
abundance: NA; j_gene: TRBJ2-2; d_gene: NA; v_gene: TRBV27; CDR3aa: CASRLQGVTGELFF; CDR3nt: TGTGCCAGCAGGCTACAAGGGGTCACCGGGGAGCTGTTTTTT
abundance: NA; j_gene: TRBJ1-1; d_gene: NA; v_gene: TRBV27; CDR3aa: CASSGWGLRRTTEAFF; CDR3nt: TGTGCCAGCAGTGGATGGGGCTTACGGCGAACCACTGAAGCTTTCTTT
abundance: NA; j_gene: TRBJ1-1; d_gene: NA; v_gene: TRBV9; CDR3aa: CASSVHAGVYTEAFF; CDR3nt: TGTGCCAGCAGCGTCCATGCAGGGGTTTACACTGAAGCTTTCTTT
abundance: NA; j_gene: TRBJ1-1; d_gene: NA; v_gene: TRBV30; CDR3aa: CAWSLAVEGLNTEAFF; CDR3nt: TGTGCCTGGAGTTTAGCAGTGGAGGGGCTGAACACTGAAGCTTTCTTT
abundance: NA; j_gene: TRBJ1-2; d_gene: TRBD1; v_gene: TRBV19; CDR3aa: CASSLDRGRGGYTF; CDR3nt: TGTGCCAGTAGTTTGGACAGGGGCCGAGGGGGCTACACCTTC
abundance: NA; j_gene: TRBJ1-2; d_gene: NA; v_gene: TRBV14; CDR3aa: CASSQFTTGNYGYTF; CDR3nt: TGTGCCAGCAGCCAATTCACGACGGGTAACTATGGCTACACCTTC
abundance: NA; j_gene: TRBJ2-7; d_gene: TRBD1; v_gene: TRBV6-5; CDR3aa: CASSGTGVFHEQYF; CDR3nt: TGTGCCAGCAGTGGGACAGGTGTCTTCCACGAGCAGTACTTC
abundance: NA; j_gene: TRBJ2-1; d_gene: NA; v_gene: TRBV6-4; CDR3aa: CASSEGRGPDNEQFF; CDR3nt: TGTGCCAGCAGTGAAGGCAGGGGTCCCGACAATGAGCAGTTCTTC
abundance: NA; j_gene: TRBJ2-7; d_gene: TRBD2; v_gene: TRBV7-2; CDR3aa: CASSLGGGRFYEQYF; CDR3nt: TGTGCCAGCAGCTTAGGCGGGGGGAGATTCTACGAGCAGTACTTC
abundance: NA; j_gene: TRBJ1-2; d_gene: TRBD1; v_gene: TRBV6-5; CDR3aa: CASSSGTGVGYTF; CDR3nt: TGTGCCAGCAGCTCCGGGACAGGGGTCGGCTACACCTTC
abundance: NA; j_gene: TRBJ2-7; d_gene: TRBD2; v_gene: TRBV15; CDR3aa: CATSSHLAGSYEQYF; CDR3nt: TGTGCCACCAGCAGCCATCTAGCGGGGTCTTACGAGCAGTACTTC
abundance: NA; j_gene: TRBJ2-2; d_gene: NA; v_gene: TRBV7-7; CDR3aa: CASSPSGTSLTGELFF; CDR3nt: TGTGCTAGCAGCCCGAGCGGAACTTCCCTCACCGGGGAGCTGTTTTTT
abundance: NA; j_gene: TRBJ2-2; d_gene: NA; v_gene: TRBV10-2; CDR3aa: CASSELTGELFF; CDR3nt: TGCGCCAGCAGCGAACTAACCGGGGAGCTGTTTTTT
abundance: few; j_gene: TRBJ2-1; d_gene: TRBD2; v_gene: TRBV19; CDR3aa: CATKGLADYNEQFF; CDR3nt: TGTGCCACCAAGGGACTAGCGGATTACAATGAGCAGTTCTTC
abundance: NA; j_gene: TRBJ1-2; d_gene: NA; v_gene: TRBV4-2; CDR3aa: CASSPPGRKHYGYTF; CDR3nt: TGTGCCAGCAGCCCCCCGGGGAGGAAACACTATGGCTACACCTTC
abundance: NA; j_gene: TRBJ1-1; d_gene: TRBD1; v_gene: TRBV5-5; CDR3aa: CASSPDRDTEAFF; CDR3nt: TGTGCCAGCAGCCCGGACAGGGACACTGAAGCTTTCTTT
abundance: NA; j_gene: TRBJ1-1; d_gene: TRBD1; v_gene: TRBV6-1; CDR3aa: CASSVEGTETNTEAFF; CDR3nt: TGTGCCAGCAGTGTCGAAGGGACAGAGACTAACACTGAAGCTTTCTTT
abundance: NA; j_gene: TRBJ2-1; d_gene: NA; v_gene: TRBV19; CDR3aa: CASSPWGLSGVYNEQFF; CDR3nt: TGTGCCAGTAGTCCCTGGGGACTGTCGGGTGTTTACAATGAGCAGTTCTTC
abundance: NA; j_gene: TRBJ1-1; d_gene: NA; v_gene: TRBV6-5; CDR3aa: CASSYKVESEAFF; CDR3nt: TGTGCCAGCAGTTACAAGGTGGAGAGTGAAGCTTTCTTT
abundance: NA; j_gene: TRBJ1-2; d_gene: TRBD1; v_gene: TRBV6-5; CDR3aa: CASRTGGFYGYTF; CDR3nt: TGTGCCAGCAGGACAGGGGGCTTCTATGGCTACACCTTC
abundance: NA; j_gene: TRBJ1-3; d_gene: NA; v_gene: TRBV30; CDR3aa: CAWGNTGIYGNTIYF; CDR3nt: TGTGCCTGGGGTAATACAGGGATCTATGGAAACACCATATATTTT
abundance: NA; j_gene: TRBJ2-3; d_gene: NA; v_gene: TRBV19; CDR3aa: CASSPPEEDTQYF; CDR3nt: TGTGCCAGTAGTCCCCCCGAGGAGGATACGCAGTATTTT
abundance: NA; j_gene: TRBJ1-2; d_gene: NA; v_gene: TRBV25-1; CDR3aa: CASSEYSGEGVGYGYTF; CDR3nt: TGTGCCAGCAGTGAATATTCTGGGGAAGGGGTTGGATATGGCTACACCTTC
abundance: NA; j_gene: TRBJ2-1; d_gene: NA; v_gene: TRBV11-2; CDR3aa: CASSGKDGAGYNEQFF; CDR3nt: TGTGCCAGCAGCGGCAAGGATGGGGCTGGTTACAATGAGCAGTTCTTC
abundance: NA; j_gene: TRBJ1-1; d_gene: NA; v_gene: TRBV7-2; CDR3aa: CASSLGGANTEAFF; CDR3nt: TGTGCCAGCAGCTTAGGTGGGGCGAACACTGAAGCTTTCTTT
abundance: NA; j_gene: TRBJ1-2; d_gene: TRBD1; v_gene: TRBV4-1; CDR3aa: CASSHTGGNGYTF; CDR3nt: TGCGCCAGCAGCCATACAGGGGGCAACGGCTACACCTTC
abundance: NA; j_gene: TRBJ1-1; d_gene: TRBD1; v_gene: TRBV19; CDR3aa: CASSIAGGNTEAFF; CDR3nt: TGTGCCAGTAGTATAGCAGGGGGTAACACTGAAGCTTTCTTT
abundance: NA; j_gene: TRBJ2-2; d_gene: TRBD2; v_gene: TRBV7-7; CDR3aa: CASSPSGGFGELFF; CDR3nt: TGTGCTAGCAGCCCTAGCGGGGGTTTCGGGGAGCTGTTTTTT
abundance: NA; j_gene: TRBJ2-1; d_gene: TRBD2; v_gene: TRBV14; CDR3aa: CASREAVAGGTYNEQFF; CDR3nt: TGTGCCAGCAGGGAGGCAGTGGCGGGGGGGACCTACAATGAGCAGTTCTTC
abundance: NA; j_gene: TRBJ1-2; d_gene: NA; v_gene: TRBV28; CDR3aa: CASSRDIRRSGYTF; CDR3nt: TGTGCCAGCAGCCGGGACATTCGGAGGAGTGGCTACACCTTC
abundance: once; j_gene: TRBJ2-3; d_gene: TRBD2; v_gene: TRBV19; CDR3aa: CASSPIRAGGRTDTQYF; CDR3nt: TGTGCCAGTAGTCCTATCCGGGCGGGGGGGCGTACAGATACGCAGTATTTT
abundance: once; j_gene: TRBJ2-7; d_gene: NA; v_gene: TRBV29-1; CDR3aa: CSVEEARGNEQYF; CDR3nt: TGCAGCGTTGAAGAGGCCAGGGGAAACGAGCAGTACTTC
abundance: NA; j_gene: TRBJ2-7; d_gene: TRBD1; v_gene: TRBV19; CDR3aa: CASSIRTGSYEQYF; CDR3nt: TGTGCCAGTAGTATTAGGACAGGGTCGTACGAGCAGTACTTC
abundance: NA; j_gene: TRBJ2-3; d_gene: NA; v_gene: TRBV18; CDR3aa: CASSPIPGTDTQYF; CDR3nt: TGTGCCAGCTCACCTATTCCGGGAACAGATACGCAGTATTTT
abundance: NA; j_gene: TRBJ2-1; d_gene: TRBD2; v_gene: TRBV6-5; CDR3aa: CASSTGLAVYNEQFF; CDR3nt: TGTGCCAGCAGTACCGGACTAGCGGTTTACAATGAGCAGTTCTTC
abundance: NA; j_gene: TRBJ2-1; d_gene: TRBD1; v_gene: TRBV7-8; CDR3aa: CASSSRQGVWNEQFF; CDR3nt: TGTGCCAGCAGCTCCAGACAGGGAGTATGGAATGAGCAGTTCTTC
abundance: NA; j_gene: TRBJ2-1; d_gene: NA; v_gene: TRBV6-1; CDR3aa: CASSLTRNEQFF; CDR3nt: TGTGCCAGCAGCCTCACTAGGAATGAGCAGTTCTTC
abundance: NA; j_gene: TRBJ1-5; d_gene: TRBD1; v_gene: TRBV2; CDR3aa: CASRMTGAQPQHF; CDR3nt: TGTGCCAGCAGGATGACAGGGGCGCAGCCCCAGCATTTT
abundance: NA; j_gene: TRBJ2-7; d_gene: TRBD2; v_gene: TRBV7-9; CDR3aa: CASSQDDSGGAYEQYF; CDR3nt: TGTGCCAGCAGCCAGGATGACAGCGGGGGGGCTTACGAGCAGTACTTC
abundance: NA; j_gene: TRBJ1-3; d_gene: NA; v_gene: TRBV2; CDR3aa: CASSEATPGDSGNTIYF; CDR3nt: TGTGCCAGCAGTGAAGCGACACCCGGGGACTCTGGAAACACCATATATTTT
abundance: NA; j_gene: TRBJ2-5; d_gene: TRBD2; v_gene: TRBV5-1; CDR3aa: CASSLGTKAGGETQYF; CDR3nt: TGCGCCAGCAGCTTGGGGACAAAAGCGGGGGGAGAGACCCAGTACTTC
abundance: once; j_gene: TRBJ2-1; d_gene: TRBD2; v_gene: TRBV15; CDR3aa: CATSREGLAGDSSYNEQFF; CDR3nt: TGTGCCACCAGCAGAGAGGGGCTAGCGGGGGATAGCTCCTACAATGAGCAGTTCTTC
abundance: NA; j_gene: TRBJ2-1; d_gene: TRBD1; v_gene: TRBV15; CDR3aa: CATSPNPGTGYNEQFF; CDR3nt: TGTGCCACCAGCCCCAACCCCGGGACAGGATACAATGAGCAGTTCTTC
abundance: once; j_gene: TRBJ2-3; d_gene: TRBD1; v_gene: TRBV5-4; CDR3aa: CASSLLTRQGSADTQYF; CDR3nt: TGTGCCAGCAGCCTATTGACCCGACAGGGTAGCGCAGATACGCAGTATTTT